The 21 T cell receptor beta chains presented below share a single source sample, sequenced in a study of T cell repertoires in cytomegalovirus infection. MiXCR was run by TCRdb on the reads, yielding one entry per CDR3 protein. The table shows about 310,000 distinct CDR3 sequences, with roughly a sixth occurring only once. Sequenced input: PBMCs. These TCRs come from a human donor in good health (CMV status not recorded). Some clones in this sample may be carry-over from other donors' samples.

This clonotype was observed a handful of times. The CDR3 coding sequence is TGTGCCAGCAGTCCCCGGACGGGGAACTATGGCTACACCTTC. This codes for CASSPRTGNYGYTF. The chain couples TRBV28 to TRBJ1-2; D is undetermined. The ends were cut back, 5 bases at V and 2 bases at J, with 12 bases in the middle. This CDR3 comprises 14 residues. In germline, CDR1 is MDHEN, CDR2 SYDVKM.

This clonotype was seen more than once but under ten times. The genes are TRBV12-3 or TRBV12-4 and TRBJ1-2, with 9 bases matching TRBD1. This CDR3 comprises 15 residues. V lost 6 bases, J lost 4 bases, and 9 bases stayed unmatched. The CDR3, as DNA: TGTGCCAGCAGATCGGGGACAGGGCCGTCCTATGGCTACACCTTC. It specifies CASRSGTGPSYGYTF.

About this clonotype: One end of the junction is discordant with germline, which a read error may explain. V is TRBV5-4 and J is TRBJ1-2; the D gene is possibly TRBD1 (5 bases). Germline V gene sequence: CDR1 SGHNT, CDR2 YYREEE (reference sequence). The CDR3 sequence is 16 residues long. The CDR3 DNA reads TGTGCCAGCAGCTTGGAATCAGGGCACTTTAACTATGTCTACACCTTC. Translating gives CASSLESGHFNYVYTF. The variable domain in full, completed from reference TRBV5-4 and TRBJ1-2, reads ETGVTQSPTHLIKTRGQQVTLRCSSQSGHNTVSWYQQALGQGPQFIFQYYREEENGRGNFPPRFSGLQFPNYSSELNVNALELDDSALYLCASSLESGHFNYVYTFGSGTRLTVV.

This clonotype was detected ten times or more. The chain combines TRBV12-3 or TRBV12-4 with TRBJ2-1; tentatively, D is TRBD2 (5 bases). This CDR3 spans 16 amino acids. V lost 0 bases and J lost 2, with 11 bases in between. The CDR3 region has the DNA TGTGCCAGCAGTTTAGCCTACGGAGGTCCCTACAATGAGCAGTTCTTC. This encodes CASSLAYGGPYNEQFF.

This clonotype was seen at least ten times. The rearrangement links TRBV2 to TRBJ1-4, with D unresolved. Germline V gene data show CDR1 as SNHLY and CDR2 as FYNNEI. V shed 7 bases and J shed 2 bases, with 17 bases lying between them. The CDR3 totals 16 residues. In DNA form, the CDR3 reads TGTGCCAGCAATGGGAGAGAAGGGCGCACTAATGAAAAACTGTTTTTT. It is translated as CASNGREGRTNEKLFF. The full variable domain, completed using reference TRBV2 and TRBJ1-4, is EPEVTQTPSHQVTQMGQEVILRCVPISNHLYFYWYRQILGQKVEFLVSFYNNEISEKSEIFDDQFSVERPDGSNFTLKIRSTKLEDSAMYFCASNGREGRTNEKLFFGSGTQLSVL.

There are a few counts of this clonotype. The chain links TRBV5-4 to TRBJ2-1; weak D call: TRBD2 (5 bases). The ends were cut back, 3 bases at V and 1 base at J, with 11 bases in the middle. This CDR3 has 15 residues. The germline gives CDR1 SGHNT, CDR2 YYREEE (reference sequence). CDR3 loop: CASSSDGGSYNEQFF. The CDR3 DNA is TGTGCCAGCAGCTCGGACGGAGGATCCTACAATGAGCAGTTCTTC.

This clonotype was seen only a few times. J is TRBJ2-1 and V is TRBV28; 7 bases map to TRBD2. CDR1 is MDHEN and CDR2 is SYDVKM in the germline V gene. V shed 7 bases and J 8 bases; nucleotides not matched to a gene: 8. The CDR3 has 13 residues. CDR3 bases: TGTGCCAGCATCATAGGTGGGGGGGATGAGCAGTTCTTC. This codes for CASIIGGGDEQFF. Full variable domain (missing parts from reference TRBV28 and TRBJ2-1): DVKVTQSSRYLVKRTGEKVFLECVQDMDHENMFWYRQDPGLGLRLIYFSYDVKMKEKGDIPEGYSVSREKKERFSLILESASTNQTSMYLCASIIGGGDEQFFGPGTRLTVL.

This clonotype has ten or more counts. The rearrangement links TRBV12-3 or TRBV12-4 to TRBJ1-6, with 9 bases aligning to TRBD1. Trimming cost V 5 bases and J 7 bases; bases outside gene matches: 6. The CDR3 totals 15 residues. The CDR3 DNA sequence: TGTGCCAGCAGTCCCCAGGGGACAGGGAATTCACCCCTCCACTTT. Amino acid sequence: CASSPQGTGNSPLHF.

This clonotype was seen ten or more times. The rearrangement joins TRBV6-2 or TRBV6-3 to TRBJ1-5; weak D call: TRBD1 (5 bases). V was trimmed by 4 bases and J by 4 bases, leaving 14 bases between them. The CDR3 contains 15 residues. Germline CDR1 MNHEY, CDR2 SVGEGT. The CDR3 DNA follows: TGTGCCAGCAGTTCCCACACAGGCAGAAATCAGCCCCAGCATTTT. Its translation: CASSSHTGRNQPQHF.

The gene calls are TRBV9 and TRBJ2-1; TRBD1 matches at 9 bases. The CDR3 contains 17 residues. J gave up 4 bases and V 0 bases, and 8 bases lay outside the gene matches. Germline loops: CDR1 SGDLS, CDR2 YYNGEE. This CDR3 reads CASSVAPAGQGYNEQFF. For the CDR3, the DNA is TGTGCCAGCAGCGTAGCGCCCGCGGGACAGGGTTACAATGAGCAGTTCTTC.

The V call is TRBV7-8, the J call TRBJ1-1, with a possible D match to TRBD1 (6 bases). CDR1 is SGHVS and CDR2 is FQNEAQ in the germline V gene. The CDR3 has 13 residues. The ends were cut back, 6 bases at V and 11 bases at J, with 19 bases in the middle. This CDR3 is CASSLRGHIAAFF. CDR3 sequence (DNA): TGTGCCAGCAGTCTCAGGGGCCACATTGCTGCTTTCTTT.

This clonotype came up a few times. The rearrangement joins TRBV20-1 to TRBJ1-6; 8 positions agree with TRBD1. J was trimmed by 11 bases and V by 1 base; bases with no gene match: 10. The germline V gene encodes CDR1 DFQATT and CDR2 SNEGSKA (reference sequence). CDR3 size: 15 residues. CDR3 residues: CSARVAGGLPTPLHF. CDR3 nucleotides: TGCAGTGCTAGAGTGGCAGGGGGCCTTCCTACACCCCTCCACTTT.

The chain recombines TRBV18 with TRBJ2-5; TRBD2 agrees at 7 bases. Germline loops: CDR1 KGHSH, CDR2 LQKENI. V was pared by 1 base and J by 2 bases, with 7 bases of the junction left unmatched. This CDR3 comprises 16 residues. CDR3 nucleotides: TGTGCCAGCTCACCACGGGCGGGAGCGCCGCAAGAGACCCAGTACTTC. It translates to CASSPRAGAPQETQYF.

The chain links TRBV12-3 or TRBV12-4 to TRBJ1-1, with D perhaps matching TRBD1 (5 bases). Trimming shortened V by 5 bases and J by 9 bases, and 13 bases separated the two germline ends. The CDR3 runs 12 residues. CDR3 region: CASSVGASKAFF. CDR3 DNA sequence: TGTGCCAGCAGTGTTGGGGCAAGCAAAGCTTTCTTT.

This clonotype was counted many times. V usage is TRBV19 and J usage is TRBJ2-7; a weak D match, TRBD1 (7 bases). Per the germline V gene, CDR1 is LNHDA and CDR2 is SQIVND (reference sequence). The CDR3 runs 15 residues. In DNA, the CDR3 is TGTGCTACCACACCCGCAGGGGGGACATCCTACGAGCAGTACTTC. Its protein product is CATTPAGGTSYEQYF.

This clonotype was observed many times. The chain recombines TRBV7-3 with TRBJ1-2, with D possibly being TRBD1 (6 bases). The V gene's germline CDR1 is SGHTA and CDR2 FQGTGA. V gave up 4 bases and J gave up 2 bases, with 14 bases separating them. This CDR3 has 15 amino acids. In DNA form, the CDR3 reads TGTGCCAGCAGCTCTGGTGTGAGGGGGAACTATGGCTACACCTTC. It codes for CASSSGVRGNYGYTF. The whole variable domain, filled in from reference TRBV7-3 and TRBJ1-2, reads GAGVSQTPSNKVTEKGKYVELRCDPISGHTALYWYRQSLGQGPEFLIYFQGTGAADDSGLPNDRFFAVRPEGSVSTLKIQRTERGDSAVYLCASSSGVRGNYGYTFGSGTRLTVV.

In this sample, this clonotype turned up many times. The rearrangement joins TRBV7-2 to TRBJ2-7, with TRBD1 as a possible D gene (5 bases). From germline, CDR1 is SGHTA and CDR2 FQGNSA. Trimming removed 2 bases from V and 3 bases from J, with 8 bases in between. The CDR3 runs to 13 residues. The CDR3 is CASSLPGFYEQYF. Here the CDR3 DNA reads TGTGCCAGCAGCTTACCAGGGTTCTACGAGCAGTACTTC.

This clonotype has at least ten counts. V is TRBV4-1 and J is TRBJ2-7; D possibly uses TRBD1 or TRBD2 (5 bases each). V lost 0 bases and J 0 bases, leaving 18 bases between the germline ends. Germline lookup yields CDR1 MGHRA and CDR2 YSYEKL. CDR3 length: 18 amino acids. The CDR3 DNA reads TGCGCCAGCAGCCAAGATCAGTCTGAGGGGCGAAGCTCCTACGAGCAGTACTTC. This gives the protein CASSQDQSEGRSSYEQYF.

The genes are TRBV4-1 and TRBJ2-2, with D possibly matching TRBD1 (6 bases). Germline V gene sequence: CDR1 MGHRA, CDR2 YSYEKL. This CDR3 region has 14 residues. Trimming cost V 3 bases and J 6 bases, with 11 bases left between them. The CDR3 DNA follows: TGCGCCAGCAGCCAGGCAGGGGCGGCCGGGGAGCTGTTTTTT. Translated: CASSQAGAAGELFF.

This clonotype was observed many times. The chain couples TRBV6-2 or TRBV6-3 to TRBJ1-1, with D uncertain. V was clipped by 0 bases and J by 5 bases, with 7 bases between them. Germline loops: CDR1 MNHEY, CDR2 SVGEGT. The CDR3 consists of 13 residues. CDR3 sequence reads: CASSYSVGTEAFF. Written as DNA, the CDR3 is TGTGCCAGCAGTTACTCCGTTGGGACTGAAGCTTTCTTT.

This clonotype was seen at least ten times. This chain connects TRBV7-9 to TRBJ2-5, with TRBD1 matching 7 bases. J lost 2 bases, V lost 5 bases, and 5 bases had no gene match. This CDR3 comprises 14 residues. Germline V lookup: CDR1 SEHNR, CDR2 FQNEAQ (reference sequence). The CDR3 loop reads CASSPATGQETQYF. CDR3 in DNA: TGTGCCAGCAGCCCAGCGACAGGGCAAGAGACCCAGTACTTC.